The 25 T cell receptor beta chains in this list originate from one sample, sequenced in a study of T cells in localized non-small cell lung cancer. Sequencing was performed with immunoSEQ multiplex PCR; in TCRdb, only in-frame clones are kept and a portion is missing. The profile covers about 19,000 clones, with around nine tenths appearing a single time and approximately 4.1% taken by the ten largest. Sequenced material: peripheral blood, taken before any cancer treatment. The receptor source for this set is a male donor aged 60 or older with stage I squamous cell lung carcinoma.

CDR3 sequence (DNA): TGCGCCAGCAGCTTGGGCTCTCTAAGTCAAGGGGAAAAACTGTTTTTT. Protein: CASSLGSLSQGEKLFF. V is TRBV5-1 and J is TRBJ1-4, with no clear D. CDR3 length equals 16 residues. V lost 0 bases, J lost 8 bases, and 17 bases lay in between. Germline CDR1 SGHRS, CDR2 YFSETQ.

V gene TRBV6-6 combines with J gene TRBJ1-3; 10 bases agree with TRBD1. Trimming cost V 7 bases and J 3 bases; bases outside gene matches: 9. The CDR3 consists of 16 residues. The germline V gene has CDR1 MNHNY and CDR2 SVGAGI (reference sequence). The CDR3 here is CASTPGQGTLGNTIYF. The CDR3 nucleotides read TGTGCCAGCACCCCGGGACAGGGGACGCTTGGAAACACCATATATTTT.

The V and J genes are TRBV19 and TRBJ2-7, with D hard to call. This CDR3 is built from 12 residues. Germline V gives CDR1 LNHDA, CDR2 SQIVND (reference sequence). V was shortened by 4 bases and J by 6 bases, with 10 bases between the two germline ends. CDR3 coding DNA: TGTGCCAGTAGTACCTCTGGTCCCGAGCAGTACTTC. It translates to CASSTSGPEQYF.

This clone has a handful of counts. CDR3 in DNA: TGTGCCAGCAGCTCGCCGCGGGGCGTCCTGACTTTC. Its translation: CASSSPRGVLTF. The chain recombines TRBV7-9 with TRBJ2-6; tentatively, D is TRBD2 (6 bases). Trimming stripped 4 bases from V and 12 bases from J, with 10 bases between. The CDR3 extends over 12 amino acids. CDR1 is SEHNR and CDR2 is FQNEAQ in the germline V gene (reference sequence).

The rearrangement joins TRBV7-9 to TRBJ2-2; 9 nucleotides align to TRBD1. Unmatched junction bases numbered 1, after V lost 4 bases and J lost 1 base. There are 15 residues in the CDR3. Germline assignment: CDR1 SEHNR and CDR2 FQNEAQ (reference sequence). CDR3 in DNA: TGTGCCAGCAGCTGGGGACAGGGGAACACCGGGGAGCTGTTTTTT. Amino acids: CASSWGQGNTGELFF.

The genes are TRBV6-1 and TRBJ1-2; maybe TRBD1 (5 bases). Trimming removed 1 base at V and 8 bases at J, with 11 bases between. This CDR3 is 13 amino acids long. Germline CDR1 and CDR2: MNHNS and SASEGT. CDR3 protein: CASSEVWTTGYTF. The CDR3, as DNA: TGTGCCAGCAGTGAAGTTTGGACAACCGGCTACACCTTC.

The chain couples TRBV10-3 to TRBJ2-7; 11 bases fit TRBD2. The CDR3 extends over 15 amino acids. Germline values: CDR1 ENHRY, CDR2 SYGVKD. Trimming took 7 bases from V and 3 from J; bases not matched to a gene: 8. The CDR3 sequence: CAIKTSLAGDYEQYF. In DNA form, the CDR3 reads TGTGCCATCAAGACCTCACTAGCGGGGGACTACGAGCAGTACTTC.

The CDR3 reads CASSFRDRGNTGELFF. In DNA, the CDR3 is TGCGCCAGCAGCTTCCGAGACAGGGGGAACACCGGGGAGCTGTTTTTT. V is TRBV5-1 and J is TRBJ2-2, with 8 bases matching TRBD1. The CDR3 is made up of 16 amino acids. The trim removed 2 bases at V and 1 base at J, leaving 4 bases unmatched. The germline V gene encodes CDR1 SGHRS and CDR2 YFSETQ. The complete variable domain, with remaining parts taken from reference TRBV5-1 and TRBJ2-2, reads KAGVTQTPRYLIKTRGQQVTLSCSPISGHRSVSWYQQTPGQGLQFLFEYFSETQRNKGNFPGRFSGRQFSNSRSEMNVSTLELGDSALYLCASSFRDRGNTGELFFGEGSRLTVL.

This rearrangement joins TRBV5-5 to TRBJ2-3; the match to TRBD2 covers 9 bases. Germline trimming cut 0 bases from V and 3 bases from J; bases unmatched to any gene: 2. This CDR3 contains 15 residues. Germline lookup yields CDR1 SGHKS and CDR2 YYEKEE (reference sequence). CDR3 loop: CASSLAAGGTDTQYF. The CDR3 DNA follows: TGTGCCAGCAGCTTGGCAGCGGGAGGAACAGATACGCAGTATTTT.

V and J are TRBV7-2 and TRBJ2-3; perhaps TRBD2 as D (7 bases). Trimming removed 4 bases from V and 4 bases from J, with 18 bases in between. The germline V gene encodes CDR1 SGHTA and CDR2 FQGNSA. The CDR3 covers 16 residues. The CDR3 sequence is CASSWSPPGGADTQYF. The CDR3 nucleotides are TGTGCCAGCAGCTGGTCCCCTCCGGGGGGCGCAGATACGCAGTATTTT.

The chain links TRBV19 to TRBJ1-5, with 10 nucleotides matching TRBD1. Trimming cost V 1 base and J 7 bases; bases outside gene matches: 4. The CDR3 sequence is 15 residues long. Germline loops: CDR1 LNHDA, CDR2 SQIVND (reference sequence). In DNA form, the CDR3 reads TGTGCCAGTAGTATAGGGGACAGGGGTTGGCAGCCCCAGCATTTT. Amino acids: CASSIGDRGWQPQHF. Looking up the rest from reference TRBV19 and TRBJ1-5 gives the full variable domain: DGGITQSPKYLFRKEGQNVTLSCEQNLNHDAMYWYRQDPGQGLRLIYYSQIVNDFQKGDIAEGYSVSREKKESFPLTVTSAQKNPTAFYLCASSIGDRGWQPQHFGDGTRLSIL.

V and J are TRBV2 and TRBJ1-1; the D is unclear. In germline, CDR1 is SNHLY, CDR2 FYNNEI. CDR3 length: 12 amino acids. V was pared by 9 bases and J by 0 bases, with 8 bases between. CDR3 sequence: CASSIMNTEAFF. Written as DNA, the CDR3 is TGTGCCAGTTCGATCATGAACACTGAAGCTTTCTTT.

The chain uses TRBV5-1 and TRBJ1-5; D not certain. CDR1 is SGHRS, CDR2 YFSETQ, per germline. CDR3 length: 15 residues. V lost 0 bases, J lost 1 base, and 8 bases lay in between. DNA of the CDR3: TGCGCCAGCAGCTTGGATGCGGGGAGCAATCAGCCCCAGCATTTT. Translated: CASSLDAGSNQPQHF.

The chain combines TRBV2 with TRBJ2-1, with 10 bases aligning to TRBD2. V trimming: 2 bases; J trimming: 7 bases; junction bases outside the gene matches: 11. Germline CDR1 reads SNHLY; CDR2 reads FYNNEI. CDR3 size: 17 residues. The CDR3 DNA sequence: TGTGCCAGCAGTGAATTTAGAGCTAGCGGGAGCGGAAATGAGCAGTTCTTC. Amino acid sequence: CASSEFRASGSGNEQFF.

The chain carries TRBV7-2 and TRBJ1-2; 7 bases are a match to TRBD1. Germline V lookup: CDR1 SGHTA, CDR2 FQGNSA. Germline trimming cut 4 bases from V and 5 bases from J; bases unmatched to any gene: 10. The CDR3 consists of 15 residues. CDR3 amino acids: CASSSAGQAGYGYTF. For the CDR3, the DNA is TGTGCCAGCAGCTCAGCTGGACAGGCGGGGTATGGCTACACCTTC.

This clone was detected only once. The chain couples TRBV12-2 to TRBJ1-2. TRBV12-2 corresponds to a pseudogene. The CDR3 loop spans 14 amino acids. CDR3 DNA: TGTGCAAGTCGCTTAGGTGGGCGGGAAGGCGGCTACACCTTC. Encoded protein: CASRLGGREGGYTF.

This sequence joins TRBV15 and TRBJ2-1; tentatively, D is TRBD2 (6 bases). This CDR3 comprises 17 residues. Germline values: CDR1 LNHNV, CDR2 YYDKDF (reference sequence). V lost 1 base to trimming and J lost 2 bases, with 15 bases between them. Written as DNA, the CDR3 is TGTGCCACCAGCAGAGGCGGTCGGGACTGGGCCTACAATGAGCAGTTCTTC. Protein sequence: CATSRGGRDWAYNEQFF.

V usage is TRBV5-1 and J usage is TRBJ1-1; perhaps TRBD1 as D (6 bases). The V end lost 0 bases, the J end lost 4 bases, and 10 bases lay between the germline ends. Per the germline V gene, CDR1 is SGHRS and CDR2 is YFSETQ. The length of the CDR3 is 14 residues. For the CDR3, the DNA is TGCGCCAGCAGCTTGGAAGGGGGACTCACTGAAGCTTTCTTT. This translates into CASSLEGGLTEAFF.

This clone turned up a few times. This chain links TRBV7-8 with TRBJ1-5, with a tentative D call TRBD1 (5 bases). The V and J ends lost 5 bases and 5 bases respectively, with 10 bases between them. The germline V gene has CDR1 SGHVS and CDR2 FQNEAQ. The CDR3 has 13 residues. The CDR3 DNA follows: TGTGCCAGCAGCCCGCTGGGGCATCAGCCCCAGCATTTT. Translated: CASSPLGHQPQHF.

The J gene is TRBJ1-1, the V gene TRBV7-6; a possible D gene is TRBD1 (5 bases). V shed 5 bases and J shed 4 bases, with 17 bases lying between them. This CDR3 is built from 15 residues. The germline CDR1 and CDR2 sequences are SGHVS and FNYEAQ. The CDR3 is CASSPQTVPGTEAFF. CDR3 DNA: TGTGCCAGCAGCCCCCAGACAGTGCCAGGCACTGAAGCTTTCTTT.

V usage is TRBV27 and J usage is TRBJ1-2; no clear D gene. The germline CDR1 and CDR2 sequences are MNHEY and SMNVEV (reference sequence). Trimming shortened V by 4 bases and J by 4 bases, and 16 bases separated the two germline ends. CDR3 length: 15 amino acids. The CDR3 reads CASSSFSFPGYGYTF. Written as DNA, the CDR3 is TGTGCCAGCAGTTCCTTTTCTTTTCCCGGCTATGGCTACACCTTC.

CDR3 sequence reads: CASSFQTGKWDTGELFF. The CDR3 DNA is TGTGCCAGCAGCTTCCAGACAGGGAAATGGGACACCGGGGAGCTGTTTTTT. The chain combines TRBV5-4 with TRBJ2-2, with 7 bases matching TRBD1. The CDR3 has 17 residues. V shed 2 bases, J shed 3 bases, and the junction held 10 bases outside the gene matches. Germline loops: CDR1 SGHNT, CDR2 YYREEE (reference sequence).

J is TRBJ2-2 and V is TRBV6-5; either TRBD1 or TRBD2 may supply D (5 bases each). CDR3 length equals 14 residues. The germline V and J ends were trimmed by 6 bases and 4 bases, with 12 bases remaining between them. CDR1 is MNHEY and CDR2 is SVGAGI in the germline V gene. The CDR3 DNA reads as TGTGCCAGCAGCTCTTACGGGACCACCGGGGAGCTGTTTTTT. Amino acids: CASSSYGTTGELFF.

The CDR3 reads CASSQVSWGGYYEQYF. The CDR3 nucleotides are TGTGCCAGCAGCCAAGTTTCGTGGGGGGGCTACTACGAGCAGTACTTC. The chain has TRBV14 and TRBJ2-7, with D possibly matching TRBD2 (7 bases). This CDR3 is built from 16 residues. The germline CDR1 and CDR2 sequences are SGHDN and FVKESK. Trimming removed 1 base at V and 3 bases at J, with 16 bases between. The whole variable domain, remainder taken from reference TRBV14 and TRBJ2-7, is EAGVTQFPSHSVIEKGQTVTLRCDPISGHDNLYWYRRVMGKEIKFLLHFVKESKQDESGMPNNRFLAERTGGTYSTLKVQPAELEDSGVYFCASSQVSWGGYYEQYFGPGTRLTVT.

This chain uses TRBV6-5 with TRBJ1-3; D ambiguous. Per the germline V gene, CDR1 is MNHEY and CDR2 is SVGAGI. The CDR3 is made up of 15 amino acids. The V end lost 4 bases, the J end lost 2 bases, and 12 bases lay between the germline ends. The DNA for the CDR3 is TGTGCCAGCAGTTTGGTTTTAGGAGCTGGAAACACCATATATTTT. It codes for CASSLVLGAGNTIYF.